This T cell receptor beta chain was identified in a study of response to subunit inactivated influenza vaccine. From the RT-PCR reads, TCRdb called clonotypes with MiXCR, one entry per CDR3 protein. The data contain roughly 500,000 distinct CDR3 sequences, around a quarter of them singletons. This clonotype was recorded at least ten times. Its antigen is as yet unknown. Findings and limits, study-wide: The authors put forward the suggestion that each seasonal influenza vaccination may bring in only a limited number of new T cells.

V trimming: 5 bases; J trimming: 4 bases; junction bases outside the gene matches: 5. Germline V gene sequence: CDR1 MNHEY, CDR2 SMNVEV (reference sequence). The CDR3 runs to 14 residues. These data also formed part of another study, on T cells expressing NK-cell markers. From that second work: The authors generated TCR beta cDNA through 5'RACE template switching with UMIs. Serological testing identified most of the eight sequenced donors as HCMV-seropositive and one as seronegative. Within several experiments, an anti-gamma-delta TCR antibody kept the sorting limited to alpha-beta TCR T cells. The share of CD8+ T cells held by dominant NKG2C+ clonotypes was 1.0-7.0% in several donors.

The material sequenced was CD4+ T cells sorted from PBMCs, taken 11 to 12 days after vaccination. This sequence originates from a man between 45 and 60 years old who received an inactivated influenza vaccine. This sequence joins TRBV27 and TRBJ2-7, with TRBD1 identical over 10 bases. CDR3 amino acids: CASSTGTGVYEQYF. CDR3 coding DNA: TGTGCCAGCAGTACCGGGACAGGGGTATACGAGCAGTACTTC.